The 25 T cell receptor beta chains listed next were all sequenced from one sample in a study of cytomegalovirus exposure and HLA in healthy donors. 13 Jbeta primers and 60 Vbeta primers were used for the PCR. The method was immunoSEQ multiplex PCR; TCRdb's version includes in-frame clones alone and lacks a portion of them. The data hold roughly 88,000 clones, with 60% to 85% observed a single time. Sequencing was carried out using PBMCs. These receptors were obtained from a young man in good health and CMV-seropositive.

There are a few counts of this clone. The chain employs TRBV12-2 and TRBJ1-5; TRBD1, the table's D call, lacks a check against the DNA. TRBV12-2 is an annotated pseudogene. The CDR3 covers 15 residues. CDR3 nucleotide sequence: TGTGCAAGTCGCGTGCGACAGGAATCCAATCAGCCCCAGCATTTT. It translates to CASRVRQESNQPQHF.

This clone was seen only once. The DNA for the CDR3 is TGTGCCAGCAGTGAAGCGCAGGGTTATTCACCCCTCCACTTT. It specifies CASSEAQGYSPLHF. The rearrangement joins TRBV6-1 to TRBJ1-6; weak D call: TRBD1 (5 bases). The germline V and J ends were trimmed by 0 bases and 8 bases, with 8 bases remaining between them. CDR1 MNHNS and CDR2 SASEGT come from the germline V gene. The CDR3 is 14 residues long.

This clone was detected a few times. The chain combines TRBV5-1 with TRBJ1-4; maybe TRBD1 (6 bases). Germline V gives CDR1 SGHRS, CDR2 YFSETQ. Trimming shortened V by 4 bases and J by 3 bases, and 10 bases separated the two germline ends. The CDR3 extends over 14 amino acids. The DNA of the CDR3 is TGCGCCAGCAGCCTGGACAGATCTAATGAAAAACTGTTTTTT. Translation gives CASSLDRSNEKLFF.

The gene calls are TRBV7-3 and TRBJ2-2; TRBD1 aligns across 7 bases. The CDR3 has 17 amino acids. V lost 6 bases to trimming and J lost 5 bases; unmatched junction nucleotides: 15. Germline V gene lookup returns CDR1 SGHTA and CDR2 FQGTGA. This CDR3 is CASRSPRGTGETGELFF. The CDR3 DNA reads as TGTGCCAGCAGATCCCCACGCGGTACAGGGGAGACCGGGGAGCTGTTTTTT.

V is TRBV7-6 and J is TRBJ1-2, with 9 bases that match TRBD1. Per germline, CDR1 SGHVS and CDR2 FNYEAQ. The CDR3 sequence is 15 residues long. J gave up 4 bases and V 5 bases, and 8 bases lay outside the gene matches. This CDR3 is CASSLQGATIYGYTF. Here the CDR3 DNA reads TGTGCCAGCAGCCTACAGGGGGCGACGATCTATGGCTACACCTTC.

The chain is built from TRBV7-9 and TRBJ2-4; 10 bases are shared with TRBD2. Germline trimming cut 3 bases from V and 0 bases from J; bases unmatched to any gene: 8. Germline lookup yields CDR1 SEHNR and CDR2 FQNEAQ (reference sequence). The CDR3 sequence is 18 residues long. The CDR3 DNA follows: TGTGCCAGCAGCTTTTTGCCTAGCGGGGGATTAGCCAAAAACATTCAGTACTTC. Protein: CASSFLPSGGLAKNIQYF.

The chain recombines TRBV2 with TRBJ1-1, with D possibly being TRBD1 (5 bases). This CDR3 is 13 amino acids long. Germline CDR1 SNHLY, CDR2 FYNNEI. Trimming took 5 bases from V and 4 from J, leaving 11 bases between them. CDR3 region: CASSTGKSTEAFF. CDR3 in DNA: TGTGCCAGCAGTACAGGAAAGAGCACTGAAGCTTTCTTT.

DNA for the CDR3: TGTGCCAGCAGTAGAGCACAGGAGTACGAGCAGTACTTC. Protein product: CASSRAQEYEQYF. The chain employs TRBV6-1 and TRBJ2-7; tentatively, D is TRBD1 (5 bases). V was clipped by 5 bases and J by 4 bases, with 12 bases between them. The CDR3 consists of 13 residues. The germline gives CDR1 MNHNS, CDR2 SASEGT.

This chain uses TRBV30 with TRBJ1-5; D gene uncertain. V lost 6 bases to trimming and J lost 5 bases, with 20 bases between them. The CDR3 consists of 15 residues. Germline V gene sequence: CDR1 GTSNPN, CDR2 SVGIG (reference sequence). In nucleotides, the CDR3 is TGTGCCTGTCACGGCGGGCCAAGTGGGGATCAGCCCCAGCATTTT. As protein: CACHGGPSGDQPQHF. Filled out from reference TRBV30 and TRBJ1-5, the complete variable domain reads SQTIHQWPATLVQPVGSPLSLECTVEGTSNPNLYWYRQAAGRGLQLLFYSVGIGQISSEVPQNLSASRPQDRQFILSSKKLLLSDSGFYLCACHGGPSGDQPQHFGDGTRLSIL.

V is TRBV10-3 and J is TRBJ2-1, with D perhaps matching TRBD2 (5 bases). The CDR3 spans 15 residues. Germline V CDR1 and CDR2: ENHRY, SYGVKD. The V end was cut by 4 bases, the J end by 0 bases, with 10 bases between. The CDR3, as DNA: TGTGCCATCAGTGTGGCTGGGAGCTCCTACAATGAGCAGTTCTTC. This gives the protein CAISVAGSSYNEQFF.

This chain joins TRBV5-4 and TRBJ2-5, with 7 bases lining up with TRBD2. Germline CDR1 is SGHNT and CDR2 is YYREEE (reference sequence). CDR3 length equals 16 residues. The junction had 10 bases not matched to a gene; V was cut back by 2 bases and J by 3 bases. In DNA, the CDR3 is TGTGCCAGCAGCTTCGGTTTTGGGGGAGGGGAAGAGACCCAGTACTTC. Translating gives CASSFGFGGGEETQYF.

J is TRBJ1-5 and V is TRBV15, with no clear D. CDR1 is LNHNV and CDR2 is YYDKDF in the germline V gene (reference sequence). The CDR3 loop spans 14 amino acids. V lost 4 bases and J 3 bases, leaving 10 bases between the germline ends. In nucleotides, the CDR3 is TGTGCCACCAGCATAGACGGACTCAATCAGCCCCAGCATTTT. Translation gives CATSIDGLNQPQHF.

The chain combines TRBV7-9 with TRBJ2-2, with TRBD1 matching over 8 bases. With 1 base clipped from V and 10 bases from J, the junction kept 8 bases outside the gene matches. This CDR3 has 15 residues. The germline CDR1 and CDR2 sequences are SEHNR and FQNEAQ (reference sequence). The chain's CDR3 is CASSLGRQGPVELFF. In DNA form, the CDR3 reads TGTGCCAGCAGCTTAGGGAGACAGGGGCCTGTGGAGCTGTTTTTT.

CDR3 coding DNA: TGCAGCGCTTCCCCTCGCGGGAGCCCCTACGAGCAGTACTTC. Translated, it gives CSASPRGSPYEQYF. The chain carries TRBV29-1 and TRBJ2-7, with 7 bases matching TRBD2. V shed 7 bases and J 2 bases; nucleotides not matched to a gene: 11. The CDR3 extends over 14 amino acids. Germline loops: CDR1 SQVTM, CDR2 ANQGSEA.

The chain couples TRBV5-1 to TRBJ1-2; D is possibly TRBD1 (5 bases). This CDR3 contains 15 residues. Per germline, CDR1 SGHRS and CDR2 YFSETQ. The V end was cut by 0 bases, the J end by 8 bases, with 17 bases between. The CDR3, as DNA: TGCGCCAGCAGCTTGGCCCTGGGGGGATCGGTAGGCTACACCTTC. It specifies CASSLALGGSVGYTF.

This sequence joins TRBV5-1 and TRBJ2-3; 7 positions match TRBD2. The V and J ends lost 3 bases and 3 bases, in that order; junction bases with no gene match: 4. This CDR3 has 14 residues. From germline, CDR1 is SGHRS and CDR2 YFSETQ. The CDR3 region has the DNA TGCGCCAGCAGCTCCCCGGGGGGAACAGATACGCAGTATTTT. Encoded protein: CASSSPGGTDTQYF.

This clone appeared a few times. The chain combines TRBV6-5 with TRBJ1-2; D ambiguous. The CDR3 has 12 amino acids. Germline CDR1 and CDR2: MNHEY and SVGAGI. The V end was cut by 6 bases, the J end by 4 bases, with 9 bases between. The CDR3 spells CASSSGIYGYTF. The DNA of the CDR3 is TGTGCCAGCAGCTCCGGTATCTATGGCTACACCTTC.

The chain carries TRBV4-1 and TRBJ1-4; no firm D call. Germline CDR1 is MGHRA and CDR2 is YSYEKL. CDR3 length: 14 residues. V was shortened by 1 base and J by 8 bases, with 11 bases between the two germline ends. The CDR3, as DNA: TGCGCCAGCAGCCAAGCCGGGATAGAGGAAAAACTGTTTTTT. It is translated as CASSQAGIEEKLFF.

This rearrangement joins TRBV9 to TRBJ2-7, with D uncertain. The CDR3 covers 13 residues. Germline V gives CDR1 SGDLS, CDR2 YYNGEE. Trimming took off 0 bases at V and 3 bases at J, with 7 bases between the two ends. CDR3 nucleotides: TGTGCCAGCAGCGTAGTCCCAGACTACGAGCAGTACTTC. Its translation: CASSVVPDYEQYF.

The V call is TRBV27, the J call TRBJ1-2, with D possibly TRBD1 on 6 matching bases. Germline values: CDR1 MNHEY, CDR2 SMNVEV (reference sequence). The length of the CDR3 is 14 residues. Trimming took 0 bases from V and 8 from J, leaving 13 bases between them. The CDR3 sequence: CASSLSGGAEGYTF. The CDR3 bases are TGTGCCAGCAGTTTATCGGGGGGGGCGGAGGGCTACACCTTC.

This chain connects TRBV18 to TRBJ1-2; the D is unclear. Germline CDR1 reads KGHSH; CDR2 reads LQKENI. CDR3 size: 12 residues. Trimming took 6 bases from V and 4 from J, leaving 9 bases between them. The CDR3 loop is CASSIESYGYTF. In DNA, the CDR3 is TGTGCCAGCTCGATCGAGAGCTATGGCTACACCTTC.

The chain has TRBV6-5 and TRBJ2-7, with D unclear. The V end was cut by 2 bases, the J end by 6 bases, with 5 bases between. The CDR3 has 11 amino acids. Germline V CDR1 and CDR2: MNHEY, SVGAGI. CDR3 bases: TGTGCCAGCAGTTACCGAGGCGAGCAGTACTTC. It encodes CASSYRGEQYF.

This clone was detected only a few times. CDR3 sequence (DNA): TGTGCCAGCAGCTCCCCGGTTGCTTTTGAAGCTTTCTTT. This sequence encodes CASSSPVAFEAFF. The rearrangement links TRBV5-6 to TRBJ1-1, with unresolved D. V lost 3 bases to trimming and J lost 7 bases, with 13 bases between them. Per germline, CDR1 SGHDT and CDR2 YYEEEE. The CDR3 length is 13 residues.

This chain joins TRBV20-1 and TRBJ1-1; no clear D. Trimming stripped 6 bases from V and 7 bases from J, with 9 bases between. Germline V lookup: CDR1 DFQATT, CDR2 SNEGSKA (reference sequence). CDR3 length: 10 amino acids. The chain's CDR3 is CSAGRGEAFF. In nucleotides, the CDR3 is TGCAGTGCCGGCCGGGGTGAAGCTTTCTTT.

This clone was found once. The rearrangement joins TRBV18 to TRBJ2-7; D perhaps matches TRBD2 (5 bases). Germline CDR1 and CDR2: KGHSH and LQKENI. The CDR3 runs to 14 residues. Trimming removed 6 bases from V and 7 bases from J, with 19 bases in between. The CDR3 sequence: CASSPSPILLEQYF. The CDR3 DNA reads as TGTGCCAGCTCTCCTAGCCCTATCCTTCTAGAGCAGTACTTC.